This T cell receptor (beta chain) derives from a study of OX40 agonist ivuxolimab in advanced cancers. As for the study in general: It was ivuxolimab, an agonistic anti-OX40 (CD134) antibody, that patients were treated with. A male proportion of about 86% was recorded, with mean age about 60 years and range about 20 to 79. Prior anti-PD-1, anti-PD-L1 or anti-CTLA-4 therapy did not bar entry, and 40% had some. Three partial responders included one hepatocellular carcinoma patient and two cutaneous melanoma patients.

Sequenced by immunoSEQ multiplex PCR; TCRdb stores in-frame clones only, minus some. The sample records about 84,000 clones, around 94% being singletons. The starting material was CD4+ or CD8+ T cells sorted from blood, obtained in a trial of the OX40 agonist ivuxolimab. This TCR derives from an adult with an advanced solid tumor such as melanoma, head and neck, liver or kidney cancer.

The CDR3 DNA follows: TGTGCCAGCAGTGAATCGGGCGGCTACACTGAAGCTTTCTTT. Translating it yields CASSESGGYTEAFF. The chain has TRBV6-1 and TRBJ1-1; D gene ambiguous. Germline lookup yields CDR1 MNHNS and CDR2 SASEGT. The CDR3 sequence is 14 residues long. V lost 2 bases and J 3 bases, leaving 10 bases between the germline ends.